The clone carrying this T cell receptor (beta chain) was recorded many times. The CDR3 has 11 residues. The V and J ends lost 3 bases and 10 bases respectively, with 10 bases between them. Germline V gene data show CDR1 as DFQATT and CDR2 as SNEGSKA (reference sequence). The record originates from a study of T-cell memory formation after mild COVID-19. TCRdb analysed the 5' RACE reads with MiXCR anew, one entry per CDR3 protein. This table has 250,000 to 300,000 distinct CDR3 sequences, 15% to 20% appearing once. This clonotype originated in a young man who had mild COVID-19 (a few samples of this study predate the infection). Cell type and time point are not known. The sample comprised PBMCs or a T cell subset sorted from them (not recorded which). The rearrangement joins TRBV20-1 to TRBJ2-4; D call uncertain. Here the CDR3 DNA reads TGCAGTGCTAGGGCGACGTTGATTCAGTACTTC. It translates to CSARATLIQYF.